The 8 T cell receptor beta chains listed next were all sequenced from one sample in a study of shared clonotypes between healthy human individuals. Assay: immunoSEQ multiplex PCR; the TCRdb copy retains only in-frame clones and omits some. The sample includes 2 million or so clones, approximately 94% seen only once; the top ten take roughly 1%. CD45RO-negative, CCR7-selected cells formed the naive CD8 fraction, which excluded terminally differentiated effector memory CD45RA+ cells. The specimen was naive CD8+ T cells sorted from blood. Receptor source: a man between 18 and 35 years old in good health.

The chain has TRBV5-4 and TRBJ2-4; D might be TRBD1 (5 bases). Germline V CDR1 and CDR2: SGHNT, YYREEE (reference sequence). CDR3 length: 12 residues. V was trimmed by 3 bases and J by 5 bases, leaving 6 bases between them. The CDR3 nucleotides read TGTGCCAGCAGCTCACAGGAAAACATTCAGTACTTC. Amino acids: CASSSQENIQYF.

The chain combines TRBV11-2 with TRBJ1-1, with D unresolved. Per germline, CDR1 SGHAT and CDR2 FQNNGV. The CDR3 is 14 residues long. V lost 0 bases to trimming and J lost 1 base, with 6 bases between them. CDR3 in amino acids: CASSLEGPNTEAFF. Written as DNA, the CDR3 is TGTGCCAGCAGCTTAGAAGGGCCGAACACTGAAGCTTTCTTT. Combining the CDR3 with reference TRBV11-2 and TRBJ1-1 gives the whole variable domain EAGVAQSPRYKIIEKRQSVAFWCNPISGHATLYWYQQILGQGPKLLIQFQNNGVVDDSQLPKDRFSAERLKGVDSTLKIQPAKLEDSAVYLCASSLEGPNTEAFFGQGTRLTVV.

The chain has TRBV19 and TRBJ1-5; 7 bases map to TRBD1. This CDR3 has 12 amino acids. Looked up from germline, CDR1 is LNHDA and CDR2 is SQIVND (reference sequence). CDR3 coding DNA: TGTGGCGCGGGCAGGGGGAATCAGCCCCAGCATTTT. Translated, it gives CGAGRGNQPQHF.

This rearrangement joins TRBV5-6 to TRBJ2-7, with 11 bases matching TRBD1. J was trimmed by 3 bases and V by 4 bases; bases with no gene match: 6. The CDR3 runs 15 residues. Germline CDR1 and CDR2: SGHDT and YYEEEE. The DNA of the CDR3 is TGTGCCAGCAGCCTACATGGGACAGGGGGCTACGAGCAGTACTTC. It translates to CASSLHGTGGYEQYF.

This chain connects TRBV5-6 to TRBJ2-7; 7 nucleotides align to TRBD1. Trimming cost V 1 base and J 4 bases; bases outside gene matches: 8. This CDR3 region has 15 residues. Germline values: CDR1 SGHDT, CDR2 YYEEEE. The CDR3 region is CASSLSTGMVYEQYF. The CDR3 DNA reads as TGTGCCAGCAGCTTGTCGACAGGGATGGTATACGAGCAGTACTTC.

About this clone itself: Germline is not matched at one junction end, which may reflect a read error. Other DNA sequences in the sample encode the same CDR3. The chain joins TRBV4-1 to TRBJ1-5; D gene ambiguous. CDR1 is MGHRA and CDR2 is YSYEKL in the germline V gene. CDR3 size: 14 residues. CDR3 nucleotides: TGCGCTAGCAGCCAAGTCGGCCCGAATCAGCCCCAGCATTTT. It yields the protein CASSQVGPNQPQHF.

This clone was seen a single time. The genes are TRBV27 and TRBJ2-1, with D tentatively TRBD2 (5 bases). Germline assignment: CDR1 MNHEY and CDR2 SMNVEV (reference sequence). The CDR3 covers 16 residues. V was pared by 2 bases and J by 3 bases, with 14 bases between. CDR3 loop: CASSLSSGSLYNEQFF. The DNA for the CDR3 is TGTGCCAGCAGTTTAAGCTCGGGGAGTCTCTACAATGAGCAGTTCTTC.

CDR3 residues: CASSHRVDGDYEQYF. CDR3 DNA: TGCGCCAGCAGCCACCGAGTGGACGGAGACTACGAGCAGTACTTC. The chain carries TRBV4-1 and TRBJ2-7; D is uncertain. The CDR3 runs to 15 residues. Germline V gives CDR1 MGHRA, CDR2 YSYEKL. Trimming removed 3 bases from V and 3 bases from J, with 15 bases in between.